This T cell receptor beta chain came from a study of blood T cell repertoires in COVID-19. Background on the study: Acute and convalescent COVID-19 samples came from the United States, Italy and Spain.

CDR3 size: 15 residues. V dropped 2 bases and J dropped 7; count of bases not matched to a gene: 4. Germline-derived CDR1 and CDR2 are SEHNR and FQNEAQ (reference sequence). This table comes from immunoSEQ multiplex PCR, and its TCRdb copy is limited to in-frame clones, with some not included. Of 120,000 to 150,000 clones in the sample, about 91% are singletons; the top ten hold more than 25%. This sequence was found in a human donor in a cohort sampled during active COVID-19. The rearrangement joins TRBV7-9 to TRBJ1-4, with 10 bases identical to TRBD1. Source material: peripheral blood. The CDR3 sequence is CASSLRTGGREKLFF. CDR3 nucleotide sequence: TGTGCCAGCAGCTTACGGACAGGGGGTCGTGAAAAACTGTTTTTT.